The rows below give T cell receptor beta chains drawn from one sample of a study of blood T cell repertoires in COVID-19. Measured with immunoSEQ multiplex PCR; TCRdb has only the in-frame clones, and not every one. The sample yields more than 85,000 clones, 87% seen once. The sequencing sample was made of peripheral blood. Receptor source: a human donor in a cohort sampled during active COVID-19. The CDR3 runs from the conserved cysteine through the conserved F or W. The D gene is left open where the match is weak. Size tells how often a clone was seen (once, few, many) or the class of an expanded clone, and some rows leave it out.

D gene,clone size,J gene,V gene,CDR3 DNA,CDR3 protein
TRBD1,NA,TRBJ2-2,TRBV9,TGTGCCAGCAGCGTAGACCCGGGACAGGGGACATTCATGGGGGAGCTGTTTTTT,CASSVDPGQGTFMGELFF
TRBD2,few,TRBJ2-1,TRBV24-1,TGTGCCACCAGTGATTTCAGTACTAGCGGGACTAGTAGAGCCTACAATGAGCAGTTCTTC,CATSDFSTSGTSRAYNEQFF
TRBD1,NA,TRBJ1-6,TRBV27,TGTGCCAGCAGTTTGGGGTCAGACAGGGGAAATTCACCCCTCCACTTT,CASSLGSDRGNSPLHF
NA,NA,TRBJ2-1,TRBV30,TGTGCCTGGAGTGTACGATTTAGCTGGAATGAGCAGTTCTTC,CAWSVRFSWNEQFF
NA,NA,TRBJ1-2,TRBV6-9,TGTGCCAGCGCCCGGGGGGGTGACTATGGCTACACCTTC,CASARGGDYGYTF
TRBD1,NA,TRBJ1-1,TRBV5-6,TGTGCCAGCAGCTTCAGGGGGCGGAACACTGAAGCTTTCTTT,CASSFRGRNTEAFF
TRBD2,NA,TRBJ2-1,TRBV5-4,TGTGCCAGCAGCTTGGCTAGCGGGGGGGCCTTAGGTGAGCAGTTCTTC,CASSLASGGALGEQFF
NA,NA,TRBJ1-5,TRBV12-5,TGTGCTAGTGGGCGGACGGGATTGAATCAGCCCCAGCATTTT,CASGRTGLNQPQHF
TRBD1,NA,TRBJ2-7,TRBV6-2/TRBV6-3,TGTGCCAGCAGTTGGGACAGGGGCCGCCCCACATCCTACGAGCAGTACTTC,CASSWDRGRPTSYEQYF
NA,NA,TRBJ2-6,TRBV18,TGTGCCAGCTCACCATTACAAGAAACCTCTGGGGCCAACGTCCTGACTTTC,CASSPLQETSGANVLTF
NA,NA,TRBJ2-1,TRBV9,TGTGCCAGCAGCGTAGTGTCCGGCAATGAGCAGTTCTTC,CASSVVSGNEQFF
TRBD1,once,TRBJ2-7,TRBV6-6,TGTGCCAGCAGTTACACGGGACAGCACGAGCAGTACTTC,CASSYTGQHEQYF
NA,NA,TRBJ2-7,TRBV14,TGTGCCAGCAGCCGTCAGACAACAGGGTTGACCTACGAGCAGTACTTC,CASSRQTTGLTYEQYF
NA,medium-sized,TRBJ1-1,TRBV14,TGTGCCAGCAGCCAAGACATGAACACTGAAGCTTTCTTT,CASSQDMNTEAFF
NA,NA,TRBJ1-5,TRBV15,TGTGCCACCTCCTTGGGAGGGGCTTACCAGCCCCAGCATTTT,CATSLGGAYQPQHF
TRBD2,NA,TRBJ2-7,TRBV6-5,TGTGCCAGCAGTTACTTAGGGACTAGCGGGGACTACGAGCAGTACTTC,CASSYLGTSGDYEQYF
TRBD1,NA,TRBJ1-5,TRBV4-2,TGTGCCAGCAGCCACTGGACAGGGAGGGATCAGCCCCAGCATTTT,CASSHWTGRDQPQHF
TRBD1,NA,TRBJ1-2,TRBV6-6,TGTGCCAGCAGTCCGGACAGGGACTATGGCTACACCTTC,CASSPDRDYGYTF
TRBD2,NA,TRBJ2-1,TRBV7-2,TGTGCCAGCAGCTTAGTAGCGGGAAACAATGAGCAGTTCTTC,CASSLVAGNNEQFF
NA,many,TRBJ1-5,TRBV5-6,TGTGCCAGCAGCTTTGGGACACCAGATCAGCCCCAGCATTTT,CASSFGTPDQPQHF
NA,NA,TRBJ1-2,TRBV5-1,TGCGCCAGCAGCTTGGACCGGTGGCCCGGAGAGGGTGGCTACACCTTC,CASSLDRWPGEGGYTF
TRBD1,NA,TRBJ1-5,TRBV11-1,TGTGCCAGCAGCTTAGCAGGGGGCCCCAATCAGCCCCAGCATTTT,CASSLAGGPNQPQHF
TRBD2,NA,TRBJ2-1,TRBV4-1,TGCGCCAGCAGCCAATCCGGGACTAGCGGGTGGAATGAGCAGTTCTTC,CASSQSGTSGWNEQFF
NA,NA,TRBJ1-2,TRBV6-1,TGTGCCAGCAGTGAAGGCAGGGCTGACTATGGCTACACCTTC,CASSEGRADYGYTF
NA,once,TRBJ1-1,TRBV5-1,TGCGCCAGCATCCCTCTGCCGGGGAACGGCCCTGAAGCTTTCTTT,CASIPLPGNGPEAFF
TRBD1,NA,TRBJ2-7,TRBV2,TGTGCCAGCAGTGATACGGACAGGGGGGGGCTCGAGCAGTACTTC,CASSDTDRGGLEQYF
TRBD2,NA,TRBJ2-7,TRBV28,TGTGCCTCTGGACGGGGGGTTGGTGGTGCGGATCCCTACGAGCAGTACTTC,CASGRGVGGADPYEQYF
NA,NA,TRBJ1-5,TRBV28,TGTGCCAGCACCCGGCAGGGCAGCAATCAGCCCCAGCATTTT,CASTRQGSNQPQHF
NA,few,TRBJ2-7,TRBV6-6,TGTGCCAGCAGCCCTACGGTCCACGAGCAGTACTTC,CASSPTVHEQYF